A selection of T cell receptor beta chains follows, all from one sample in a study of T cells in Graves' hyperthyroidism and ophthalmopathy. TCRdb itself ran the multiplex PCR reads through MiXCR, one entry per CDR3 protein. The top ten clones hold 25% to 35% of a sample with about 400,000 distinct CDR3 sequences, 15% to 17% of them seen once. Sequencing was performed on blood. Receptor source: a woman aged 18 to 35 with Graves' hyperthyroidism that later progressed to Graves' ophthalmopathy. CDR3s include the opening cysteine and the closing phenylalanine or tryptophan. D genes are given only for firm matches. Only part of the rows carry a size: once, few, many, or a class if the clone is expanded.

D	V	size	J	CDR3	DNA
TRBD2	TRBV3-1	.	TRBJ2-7	CASSQDHYSGRGGEEQYF	TGTGCCAGCAGCCAAGATCATTATAGCGGGAGGGGGGGAGAAGAGCAGTACTTC
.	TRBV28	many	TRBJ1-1	CASSYLDRNTEAFF	TGTGCCAGCAGTTACCTGGACAGGAACACTGAAGCTTTCTTT
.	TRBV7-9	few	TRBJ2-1	CASSLVSKHHNEQFF	TGTGCCAGCAGCTTAGTTAGCAAACATCACAATGAGCAGTTCTTC
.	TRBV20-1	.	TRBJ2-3	CSARGPGADTQYF	TGCAGTGCTAGAGGGCCAGGGGCAGATACGCAGTATTTT
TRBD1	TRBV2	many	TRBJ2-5	CASSGRDRASTGRETQYF	TGTGCCAGCAGTGGGAGGGACAGGGCCTCCACGGGGCGAGAGACCCAGTACTTC
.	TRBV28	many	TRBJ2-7	CASKDVGDGSYEQYF	TGTGCCAGCAAAGATGTCGGAGATGGTTCCTACGAGCAGTACTTC
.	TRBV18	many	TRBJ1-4	CASSPGEKLFF	TGTGCCAGCTCACCTGGGGAAAAACTGTTTTTT
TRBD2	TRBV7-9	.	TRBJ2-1	CASSSRMGGSPYNEQFF	TGTGCCAGCAGCTCCCGGATGGGCGGGAGTCCCTACAATGAGCAGTTCTTC
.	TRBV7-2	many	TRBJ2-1	CASSFLMGNEQFF	TGTGCCAGCAGCTTCCTGATGGGCAATGAGCAGTTCTTC
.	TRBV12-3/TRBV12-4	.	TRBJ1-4	CASKKGLINEKLFF	TGTGCCAGCAAGAAGGGACTTATTAATGAAAAACTGTTTTTT
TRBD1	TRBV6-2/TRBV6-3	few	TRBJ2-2	CASIPRGQGTGELFF	TGTGCCAGCATCCCAAGGGGACAGGGGACCGGGGAGCTGTTTTTT
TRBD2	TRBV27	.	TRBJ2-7	CASSPARGSSYEQYF	TGTGCCAGCAGTCCTGCTCGCGGGAGTTCCTACGAGCAGTACTTC
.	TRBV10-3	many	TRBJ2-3	CAISDRRLGREPDTQYF	TGTGCCATCAGTGACCGTCGATTGGGCAGGGAGCCAGATACGCAGTATTTT
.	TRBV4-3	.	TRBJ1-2	CASSQEDGAALAYGYTF	TGCGCCAGCAGCCAAGAGGATGGTGCCGCCCTCGCCTATGGCTACACCTTC
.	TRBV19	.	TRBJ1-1	CASRANGGGTEAFF	TGTGCCAGTAGGGCCAACGGTGGGGGGACTGAAGCTTTCTTT
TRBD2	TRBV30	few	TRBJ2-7	CAWSVLRTSGTSGRAEQYF	TGTGCCTGGAGTGTATTAAGGACCTCCGGGACTAGCGGGAGGGCCGAGCAGTACTTC
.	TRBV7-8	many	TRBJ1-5	CASSPDRTVRQPQHF	TGTGCCAGCAGCCCCGATAGGACAGTTCGTCAGCCCCAGCATTTT
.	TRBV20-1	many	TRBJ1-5	CSARDLTRGGNQPQHF	TGCAGTGCTAGAGATCTCACCAGGGGTGGCAATCAGCCCCAGCATTTT
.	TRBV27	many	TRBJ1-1	CASSLFGQSNTEAFF	TGTGCCAGCAGTTTATTTGGACAGTCGAACACTGAAGCTTTCTTT
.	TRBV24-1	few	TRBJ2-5	CATSDPGRGLVQETQYF	TGTGCCACCAGTGATCCCGGCCGGGGACTTGTACAAGAGACCCAGTACTTC
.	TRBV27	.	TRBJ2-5	CASSLRGAPSQESQYF	TGTGCCAGCAGTTTAAGGGGAGCTCCATCGCAAGAGTCCCAGTACTTC
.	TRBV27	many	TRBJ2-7	CASSLSSSEQYF	TGTGCCAGCAGTTTATCGTCGTCCGAGCAGTACTTC